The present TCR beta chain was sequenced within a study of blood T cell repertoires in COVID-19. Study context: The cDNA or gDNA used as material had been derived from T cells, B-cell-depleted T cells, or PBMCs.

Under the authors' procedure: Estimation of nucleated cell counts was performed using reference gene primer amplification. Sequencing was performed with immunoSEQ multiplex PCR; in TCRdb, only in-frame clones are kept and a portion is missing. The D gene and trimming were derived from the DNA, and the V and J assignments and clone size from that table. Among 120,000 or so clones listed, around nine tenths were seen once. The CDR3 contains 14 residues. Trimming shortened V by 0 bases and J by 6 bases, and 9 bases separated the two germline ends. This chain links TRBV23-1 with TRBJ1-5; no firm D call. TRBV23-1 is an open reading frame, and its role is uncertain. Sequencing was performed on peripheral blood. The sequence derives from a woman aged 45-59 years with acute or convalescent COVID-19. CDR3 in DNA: TGCGCCAGCAGTCAATCTCTCGGGTTTCAGCCCCAGCATTTT. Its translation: CASSQSLGFQPQHF.